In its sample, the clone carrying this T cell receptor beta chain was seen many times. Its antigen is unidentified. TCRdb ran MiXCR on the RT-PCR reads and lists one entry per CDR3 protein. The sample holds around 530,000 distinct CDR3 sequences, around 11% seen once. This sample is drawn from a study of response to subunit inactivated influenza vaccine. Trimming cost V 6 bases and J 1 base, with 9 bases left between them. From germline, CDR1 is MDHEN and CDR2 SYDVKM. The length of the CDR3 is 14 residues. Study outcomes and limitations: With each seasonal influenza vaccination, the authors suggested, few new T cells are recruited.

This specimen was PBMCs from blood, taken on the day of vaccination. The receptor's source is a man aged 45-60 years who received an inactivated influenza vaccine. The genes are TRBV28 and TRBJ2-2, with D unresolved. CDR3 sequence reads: CASSRPVNTGELFF. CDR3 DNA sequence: TGTGCCAGCAGCAGACCAGTGAACACCGGGGAGCTGTTTTTT.